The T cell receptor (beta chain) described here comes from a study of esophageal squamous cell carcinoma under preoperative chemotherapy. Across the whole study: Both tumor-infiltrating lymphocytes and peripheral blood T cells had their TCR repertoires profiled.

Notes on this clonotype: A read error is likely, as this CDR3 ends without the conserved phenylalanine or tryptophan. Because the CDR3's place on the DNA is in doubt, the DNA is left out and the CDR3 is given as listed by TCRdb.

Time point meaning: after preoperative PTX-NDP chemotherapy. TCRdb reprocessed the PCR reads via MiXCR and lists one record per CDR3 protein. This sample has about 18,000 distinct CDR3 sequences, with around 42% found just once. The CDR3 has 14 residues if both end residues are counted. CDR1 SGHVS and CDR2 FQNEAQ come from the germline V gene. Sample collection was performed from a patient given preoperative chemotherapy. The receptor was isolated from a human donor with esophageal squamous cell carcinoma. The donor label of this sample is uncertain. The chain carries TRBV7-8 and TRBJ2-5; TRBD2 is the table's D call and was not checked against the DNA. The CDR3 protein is CASSHRTAAATQHS.